One and the same sample provided the 20 T cell receptor beta chains below, sequenced in a study of blood T cell repertoires in COVID-19. The assay was immunoSEQ multiplex PCR, and TCRdb's table has in-frame clones only and misses some. Of over 130,000 clones detected, 85% appear once; the ten largest clones hold around 2.9%. The sequenced material came from peripheral blood. Receptors originate from a man in his fifties with acute or convalescent COVID-19.

V is TRBV5-1 and J is TRBJ2-7; 9 bases fit TRBD2. V was pared by 0 bases and J by 5 bases, with 6 bases of the junction left unmatched. Germline V lookup: CDR1 SGHRS, CDR2 YFSETQ. The length of the CDR3 is 15 residues. The CDR3 DNA sequence: TGCGCCAGCAGCTTGGAGGGCGGGGGGGCCCACGAGCAGTACTTC. Its protein product is CASSLEGGGAHEQYF.

J is TRBJ2-7 and V is TRBV5-1; TRBD1 matches 12 bases. This CDR3 contains 15 residues. The V gene end was trimmed by 3 bases and the J gene end by 4 bases; junction bases not matched to a gene: 5. Germline V gene sequence: CDR1 SGHRS, CDR2 YFSETQ. This CDR3 is CASSSGTGGKYEQYF. The CDR3 DNA follows: TGCGCCAGCAGCTCCGGGACAGGGGGCAAGTACGAGCAGTACTTC.

The genes are TRBV6-5 and TRBJ2-2; D gene uncertain. Trimming left V 1 base short and J 2 bases short, with 5 bases between. The CDR3 totals 14 residues. Germline assignment: CDR1 MNHEY and CDR2 SVGAGI. The CDR3: CASSYYSNTGELFF. The CDR3 nucleotides read TGTGCCAGCAGTTACTACTCCAACACCGGGGAGCTGTTTTTT.

The chain has TRBV12-3 or TRBV12-4 and TRBJ1-2, with unresolved D. This CDR3 contains 13 residues. Trimming took off 3 bases at V and 4 bases at J, with 9 bases between the two ends. CDR3 protein: CASSLRHGYGYTF. In nucleotides, the CDR3 is TGTGCCAGCAGTTTGCGGCATGGCTATGGCTACACCTTC.

The chain recombines TRBV18 with TRBJ1-6, with 8 nucleotides matching TRBD1. CDR1 is KGHSH and CDR2 is LQKENI in the germline V gene. This CDR3 contains 16 residues. V gave up 0 bases and J gave up 6 bases; unmatched junction bases: 4. The CDR3 nucleotides are TGTGCCAGCTCACCACCCGGACAGGGTTTTAATTCACCCCTCCACTTT. Translated, it gives CASSPPGQGFNSPLHF.

V usage is TRBV6-6 and J usage is TRBJ2-3; 7 bases are a match to TRBD2. The CDR3 contains 15 residues. CDR1 and CDR2 from the germline V gene are MNHNY and SVGAGI (reference sequence). The V and J ends lost 5 bases and 5 bases, in that order; junction bases with no gene match: 10. The CDR3 coding sequence is TGTGCCAGCAGTGCTGGACTAGTGGCCTTAGATACGCAGTATTTT. This codes for CASSAGLVALDTQYF.

This clone was seen only a few times. The gene calls are TRBV7-9 and TRBJ1-4; the match to TRBD1 covers 10 bases. Germline lookup yields CDR1 SEHNR and CDR2 FQNEAQ (reference sequence). The CDR3 is made up of 18 amino acids. Trimming removed 5 bases from V and 5 bases from J; junction bases left unmatched: 14. The CDR3 is CASSPNSGVTGGNEKLFF. The CDR3 DNA reads TGTGCCAGCAGCCCCAACAGCGGGGTGACAGGGGGCAATGAAAAACTGTTTTTT.

The chain employs TRBV5-1 and TRBJ2-7; 11 nucleotides match TRBD2. Germline V CDR1 and CDR2: SGHRS, YFSETQ. This CDR3 comprises 15 residues. Trimming took 4 bases from V and 3 from J; bases not matched to a gene: 6. Here the CDR3 reads CASSDSGTSGYEQYF. The CDR3 coding sequence is TGCGCCAGCAGCGACTCCGGGACTAGCGGCTACGAGCAGTACTTC.

The chain combines TRBV5-4 with TRBJ1-2; TRBD1 agrees at 9 bases. The CDR3 contains 13 residues. Germline V gives CDR1 SGHNT, CDR2 YYREEE (reference sequence). The V segment lost 4 bases and the J segment 5 bases; nucleotides outside the gene matches: 3. In nucleotides, the CDR3 is TGTGCCAGCAGCCCCGGGACAGGGTATGGCTACACCTTC. Its protein product is CASSPGTGYGYTF.

This chain uses TRBV28 with TRBJ1-2, with D possibly being TRBD1 (6 bases). Germline V gives CDR1 MDHEN, CDR2 SYDVKM. V was clipped by 4 bases and J by 4 bases, with 13 bases between them. The CDR3 sequence is 14 residues long. Here the CDR3 reads CASSSPQGSYGYTF. The CDR3 DNA sequence: TGTGCCAGCAGTTCGCCCCAGGGGTCCTATGGCTACACCTTC.

V is TRBV2 and J is TRBJ1-1; no clear D gene. CDR1 SNHLY and CDR2 FYNNEI come from the germline V gene. Between the trimmed V and J ends, which lost 6 bases and 5 bases, there was a span of 13 bases. The CDR3 has 13 residues. This CDR3 reads CASSGYAGTEAFF. The CDR3 DNA sequence: TGTGCCAGCAGCGGGTACGCGGGAACTGAAGCTTTCTTT.

The chain is built from TRBV18 and TRBJ1-6, with 7 bases matching TRBD1. V was pared by 5 bases and J by 9 bases, with 4 bases of the junction left unmatched. The CDR3 is 13 residues long. Germline values: CDR1 KGHSH, CDR2 LQKENI. CDR3 in amino acids: CASSTTGSSPLHF. The CDR3 DNA sequence: TGTGCCAGCTCAACGACAGGGAGTTCACCCCTCCACTTT.

The J gene is TRBJ2-2, the V gene TRBV6-5; possible D gene TRBD2, 5 bases. Germline loops: CDR1 MNHEY, CDR2 SVGAGI. Trimming shortened V by 5 bases and J by 9 bases, and 16 bases separated the two germline ends. This CDR3 spans 14 amino acids. The CDR3 reads CASSKREARRELFF. CDR3 DNA sequence: TGTGCCAGCAGTAAACGGGAAGCCCGGCGGGAGCTGTTTTTT.

This chain connects TRBV4-1 to TRBJ2-2, with D perhaps TRBD1 (6 bases). V gave up 0 bases and J gave up 7 bases, with 18 bases separating them. This CDR3 region has 17 residues. Germline V gene data show CDR1 as MGHRA and CDR2 as YSYEKL. CDR3 DNA sequence: TGCGCCAGCAGCCAAGATGGGGGCCGCTTTTGGAGCGGGGAGCTGTTTTTT. Encoded protein: CASSQDGGRFWSGELFF.

The chain combines TRBV15 with TRBJ2-1, with a possible D match to TRBD2 (5 bases). Trimming stripped 0 bases from V and 6 bases from J, with 12 bases between. The CDR3 sequence is 15 residues long. Germline CDR1 and CDR2: LNHNV and YYDKDF (reference sequence). CDR3 coding DNA: TGTGCCACCAGCAGAGACAGGCTGGGGAGCAATGAGCAGTTCTTC. This encodes CATSRDRLGSNEQFF. The full variable domain, in which reference TRBV15 and TRBJ2-1 provide the parts outside the CDR3, is DAMVIQNPRYQVTQFGKPVTLSCSQTLNHNVMYWYQQKSSQAPKLLFHYYDKDFNNEADTPDNFQSRRPNTSFCFLDIRSPGLGDTAMYLCATSRDRLGSNEQFFGPGTRLTVL.

V is TRBV7-6 and J is TRBJ2-3, with 12 bases lining up with TRBD2. The CDR3 covers 16 residues. The V gene end was trimmed by 5 bases and the J gene end by 5 bases; junction bases not matched to a gene: 8. Germline CDR1 is SGHVS and CDR2 is FNYEAQ. CDR3 DNA sequence: TGTGCCAGCAGCCTGATGCTAGCGGGGGGGCGAGATACGCAGTATTTT. Encoded protein: CASSLMLAGGRDTQYF.

The DNA for the CDR3 is TGTGCCAGCAGCGAACAACAGGGCGGCTACACCTTC. Its protein is CASSEQQGGYTF. This chain links TRBV7-9 with TRBJ1-2, with a possible D match to TRBD1 (6 bases). CDR3 length: 12 residues. V was shortened by 5 bases and J by 8 bases, with 12 bases between the two germline ends. CDR1 and CDR2 from the germline V gene are SEHNR and FQNEAQ (reference sequence). Looking up the rest from reference TRBV7-9 and TRBJ1-2 gives the full variable domain: DTGVSQNPRHKITKRGQNVTFRCDPISEHNRLYWYRQTLGQGPEFLTYFQNEAQLEKSRLLSDRFSAERPKGSFSTLEIQRTEQGDSAMYLCASSEQQGGYTFGSGTRLTVV.

The genes are TRBV7-9 and TRBJ2-3; D gene ambiguous. The length of the CDR3 is 11 residues. From germline, CDR1 is SEHNR and CDR2 FQNEAQ (reference sequence). V lost 7 bases, J lost 5 bases, and 7 bases lay in between. The CDR3 spells CASKYRDTQYF. As DNA, the CDR3 is TGTGCCAGCAAGTATAGAGATACGCAGTATTTT.

This chain connects TRBV9 to TRBJ2-1, with TRBD2 as a possible D gene (6 bases). Trimming stripped 5 bases from V and 3 bases from J, with 18 bases between. Germline V gives CDR1 SGDLS, CDR2 YYNGEE. The CDR3 is made up of 16 amino acids. The CDR3 DNA reads TGTGCCAGCAGGGACCACAGCACGGGAGACTACAATGAGCAGTTCTTC. It is translated as CASRDHSTGDYNEQFF.

The chain has TRBV6-1 and TRBJ1-5; 7 bases are a match to TRBD1. CDR1 and CDR2 from the germline V gene are MNHNS and SASEGT. Germline trimming cut 0 bases from V and 2 bases from J; bases unmatched to any gene: 1. This CDR3 spans 15 amino acids. The CDR3 region has the DNA TGTGCCAGCAGTGAAGCAGGGGGCGGCAATCAGCCCCAGCATTTT. It translates to CASSEAGGGNQPQHF.